Listed below are T cell receptor beta chains from one sample, sequenced in a study of blood T cell repertoires in COVID-19. TCRdb's table, derived via immunoSEQ multiplex PCR, lists solely in-frame clones and lacks some. The sample has tens of thousands of clones, about 73% seen once. Sample: peripheral blood. The receptors were sampled from a woman between 70 and 85 years old with acute or convalescent COVID-19. The CDR3 runs from the conserved cysteine through the conserved F or W. The order of the fields is D gene, V gene, CDR3 length, J gene, clone size, CDR3 DNA, CDR3 protein. The D gene is left open where the match is weak. The size field is filled for only some rows; it gives once, few, many or a size class.

>TRBD2|TRBV15|16|TRBJ2-3|few
TGTGCCACCAGCGTTAGCGGGGGGGCCTTCGGAGATACGCAGTATTTT
CATSVSGGAFGDTQYF
>NA|TRBV6-5|15|TRBJ2-6|NA
TGTGCCAGCAGTTCACGGGGTTCTGGGGCCAACGTCCTGACTTTC
CASSSRGSGANVLTF
>TRBD2|TRBV7-2|15|TRBJ2-2|few
TGTGCCAGCAGCAGGGACTACGCTAACGGCGGGGAGCTGTTTTTT
CASSRDYANGGELFF
>TRBD1|TRBV18|18|TRBJ1-5|NA
TGTGCCAGCTCTCCGAGGGACAGGGGGACCTCGGGCAATCAGCCCCAGCATTTT
CASSPRDRGTSGNQPQHF
>TRBD2|TRBV5-4|14|TRBJ2-5|NA
TGTGCCAGCAGCTTGGGACAGCGGGGAGAGACCCAGTACTTC
CASSLGQRGETQYF
>TRBD1|TRBV13|13|TRBJ1-1|NA
TGTGCCAGCAGCTTCACAGGGGGCACTGAAGCTTTCTTT
CASSFTGGTEAFF
>TRBD1|TRBV24-1|15|TRBJ1-2|NA
TGTGCCACCAGTAGTAGCGCAGGGGGTAACTATGGCTACACCTTC
CATSSSAGGNYGYTF
>TRBD1|TRBV27|14|TRBJ2-2|NA
TGTGCCAGCAGTCCGGACAGGGGGCCCGGGGAGCTGTTTTTT
CASSPDRGPGELFF
>NA|TRBV30|13|TRBJ1-2|NA
TGTGCCTGGAGCGCAGGTACTAACTATGGCTACACCTTC
CAWSAGTNYGYTF
>NA|TRBV19|16|TRBJ1-6|few
TGTGCCAGTAGGCGTCCGGAGCGCCAGGGGAATTCACCCCTCCACTTT
CASRRPERQGNSPLHF
>NA|TRBV10-1|14|TRBJ2-3|NA
TGCGCCAGCAGTCGGGGGATTAGCACAGATACGCAGTATTTT
CASSRGISTDTQYF
>NA|TRBV5-4|12|TRBJ2-7|NA
TGTGCCAGCAGCTATTGGCAGGGCGAGCAGTACTTC
CASSYWQGEQYF
>TRBD1|TRBV7-9|14|TRBJ1-2|NA
TGTGCCAGCAGCCGACAGGGGAAGATCGGTGGCTACACCTTC
CASSRQGKIGGYTF
>TRBD2|TRBV6-4|13|TRBJ2-1|once
TGTGCCAGCAGTGCCCCGGGGGGGGATGAGCAGTTCTTC
CASSAPGGDEQFF
>NA|TRBV5-5|14|TRBJ1-2|NA
TGTGCCAGCAGCTTGCAGGGGTTAGGATATGGCTACACCTTC
CASSLQGLGYGYTF
>NA|TRBV7-2|15|TRBJ1-6|NA
TGTGCCAGCAGCATCGACGCGGCCTATAATTCACCCCTCCACTTT
CASSIDAAYNSPLHF
>TRBD1|TRBV18|15|TRBJ1-1|NA
TGTGCCAGCTCACAGGGGCCAGGGGGCAACACTGAAGCTTTCTTT
CASSQGPGGNTEAFF
>NA|TRBV9|13|TRBJ1-2|once
TGTGCCAGCAGCGTAGGAGCGGACTATGGCTACACCTTC
CASSVGADYGYTF
>TRBD1|TRBV4-1|17|TRBJ1-1|NA
TGCGCCAGCAGCCAAGATGAACAGGGGGCTAGGAACACTGAAGCTTTCTTT
CASSQDEQGARNTEAFF
>NA|TRBV7-9|18|TRBJ1-4|NA
TGTGCCAGCAGCTTAAAGGGGAATTGGATGGGAACTAATGAAAAACTGTTTTTT
CASSLKGNWMGTNEKLFF
>NA|TRBV3-1/TRBV3-2|12|TRBJ1-1|NA
TGTGCCAGCAGCCAGACGCAGGGCCGAGCTTTCTTT
CASSQTQGRAFF
>TRBD1|TRBV5-4|16|TRBJ2-1|once
TGTGCCAGCAGTCCTGGGGACAGGGGGAGAAACAATGAGCAGTTCTTC
CASSPGDRGRNNEQFF
>TRBD1|TRBV6-5|14|TRBJ1-1|few
TGTGCCAGCAGACGGCGGACAGGGGGCACTGAAGCTTTCTTT
CASRRRTGGTEAFF
>TRBD1|TRBV10-1|15|TRBJ2-2|few
TGCGCCAGCGGACGACAGGGGATAAACACCGGGGAGCTGTTTTTT
CASGRQGINTGELFF
>TRBD2|TRBV7-9|15|TRBJ2-1|once
TGTGCCAGCAGCTTAGGTACGACTAGCGGTAATGAGCAGTTCTTC
CASSLGTTSGNEQFF
>TRBD2|TRBV3-1/TRBV3-2|21|TRBJ2-1|NA
TGTGCCAGCAGCCAAGAGTTGACTAGCGGGGGGTACACTAACAACGACAATGAGCAGTTCTTC
CASSQELTSGGYTNNDNEQFF
>TRBD2|TRBV10-1|15|TRBJ2-7|NA
TGCGCCAGCAGTGAAGGGTCTAGCGGGGGTTACGAGCAGTACTTC
CASSEGSSGGYEQYF
>TRBD1|TRBV19|14|TRBJ1-2|NA
TGTGCCAGTAGGACGACAGGGATTAACTATGGCTACACCTTC
CASRTTGINYGYTF
>TRBD2|TRBV24-1|18|TRBJ2-3|NA
TGTGCCACCAGTGATCACCTTCGGGCTAGCGGTATCACAGATACGCAGTATTTT
CATSDHLRASGITDTQYF
>NA|TRBV6-1|14|TRBJ1-3|NA
TGTGCCAGCAGTGAAGGGGGCACTGGAAACACCATATATTTT
CASSEGGTGNTIYF
>TRBD1|TRBV18|15|TRBJ1-1|few
TGTGCCAGCTCACCAGGGGACAGCCTGGGCACTGAAGCTTTCTTT
CASSPGDSLGTEAFF
>TRBD1|TRBV9|19|TRBJ2-1|NA
TGTGCCAGCAGCGTAGTTGGGGGAGGGGCCGGGACAGGGGCAAATGAGCAGTTCTTC
CASSVVGGGAGTGANEQFF
>TRBD1|TRBV27|13|TRBJ1-2|NA
TGTGCCAGCAGAGGACAGGGGAACTATGGCTACACCTTC
CASRGQGNYGYTF
>NA|TRBV7-9|11|TRBJ1-2|NA
TGTGCCAGCAGCTTGGCGGATGGCTACACCTTC
CASSLADGYTF
>TRBD1|TRBV5-1|17|TRBJ1-3|NA
TGCGCCAGCAGCTTGGAGACAGGGGGCGCAGGTGGAAACACCATATATTTT
CASSLETGGAGGNTIYF
>TRBD2|TRBV27|15|TRBJ2-1|NA
TGTGCCAGCAGTAAACTAGCGGGGGGACACAATGAGCAGTTCTTC
CASSKLAGGHNEQFF
>NA|TRBV6-5|15|TRBJ1-3|few
TGTGCCAGCAGTTACGGCTCGTCAGGTGGAAACACCATATATTTT
CASSYGSSGGNTIYF
>NA|TRBV30|14|TRBJ1-2|NA
TGTGCCTGGAGTTCGGGGATACCATTAGAAAGGGACACCTTC
CAWSSGIPLERDTF
>TRBD2|TRBV5-4|15|TRBJ2-3|NA
TGTGCCAGCAGCGGAGGGACTAGCTTCACAGATACGCAGTATTTT
CASSGGTSFTDTQYF
>TRBD1|TRBV7-6|16|TRBJ1-1|few
TGTGCCAGCAGCTTTCCCTACAGGGGGATGAACACTGAAGCTTTCTTT
CASSFPYRGMNTEAFF
>NA|TRBV18|16|TRBJ2-3|NA
TGTGCCAGCTCACCTGTGGAGGCCGTGGGAGGAGATACGCAGTATTTT
CASSPVEAVGGDTQYF
>TRBD1|TRBV9|15|TRBJ1-3|few
TGTGCCAGCAGCCCACTCCCGGGACAGGGAAACACCATATATTTT
CASSPLPGQGNTIYF
>NA|TRBV11-2|13|TRBJ1-3|NA
TGTGCCAGCAGCCCCCGGGTCGGAGACACCATATATTTT
CASSPRVGDTIYF
>TRBD2|TRBV9|16|TRBJ2-5|NA
TGTGCCAGCAGCGCGTCAGCGGGGGGCCCCCAAGAGACCCAGTACTTC
CASSASAGGPQETQYF
>TRBD2|TRBV30|13|TRBJ2-7|NA
TGTGCCTGGAGTCGGACTAGCGGGGTCGAGCAGTACTTC
CAWSRTSGVEQYF
>NA|TRBV5-1|13|TRBJ1-6|NA
TGCGCCAGCAGCCCCTACCTTGATTCACCCCTCCACTTT
CASSPYLDSPLHF
>TRBD2|TRBV12-3/TRBV12-4|11|TRBJ2-1|once
TGTGCCAGCAGTTTGGGCGGGGGGGTGTTCTTC
CASSLGGGVFF
>NA|TRBV2|13|TRBJ2-7|NA
TGTGCCAGCAGCCCCCTTAATGGAGACGAGCAGTACTTC
CASSPLNGDEQYF
>TRBD1|TRBV6-6|14|TRBJ1-2|NA
TGTGCCAGCGGTACGGGACAGGGGGCGGGAGGCTACACCTTC
CASGTGQGAGGYTF
>NA|TRBV5-1|17|TRBJ1-1|NA
TGCGCCAGCAGCTTGGACAGGGAGTCGAGGTTGAACACTGAAGCTTTCTTT
CASSLDRESRLNTEAFF